Listed below are T cell receptor beta chains from one sample, sequenced in a study of human T cells and chemical hapten exposure. TCRdb ran MiXCR on the RACE reads and lists one entry per CDR3 protein. The data show tens of thousands of distinct CDR3 sequences, about 7.6% seen once. Sequenced here: whole blood, sampled in connection with sensitization to the hapten diphenylcyclopropenone (DPC). The origin of the receptors is a woman aged 50 to 60 with alopecia areata. Some clones in this sample may be carry-over from other donors' samples. Both conserved end residues are part of each CDR3. A D gene is named only where the DNA matches it firmly. Clone size is shown for a subset of rows, as once, few, many or a class of expanded clone.

V gene	D gene	J gene	clone size	CDR3 protein	CDR3 DNA
TRBV18	.	TRBJ1-1	.	CASSPKATNTEAFF	TGTGCCAGCTCACCTAAAGCGACGAACACTGAAGCTTTCTTT
TRBV7-2	TRBD2	TRBJ2-5	many	CASSQRTSSEETQYF	TGTGCCAGCAGCCAACGGACTAGCTCCGAAGAGACCCAGTACTTC
TRBV27	.	TRBJ2-7	few	CASSLSQSYEQYF	TGTGCCAGCAGTTTATCTCAATCCTACGAGCAGTACTTC
TRBV20-1	TRBD1	TRBJ1-3	few	CSVLDRAGNTIYF	TGCAGTGTCCTCGACAGGGCTGGAAACACCATATATTTT
TRBV20-1	TRBD2	TRBJ2-1	.	CSARGGSSFGNEQFF	TGCAGTGCCCGCGGCGGGAGTAGTTTCGGGAATGAGCAGTTCTTC
TRBV10-1	TRBD1	TRBJ2-4	many	CASSLTGAQNIQYF	TGCGCCAGCAGTCTCACAGGGGCCCAAAACATTCAGTACTTC
TRBV29-1	.	TRBJ2-4	.	CSVEGPPAHGAGQYF	TGCAGCGTCGAAGGGCCCCCCGCTCACGGAGCAGGGCAGTACTTC
TRBV7-8	TRBD1	TRBJ2-4	few	CASSSRQGATKNIQYF	TGTGCCAGCAGCTCTCGACAGGGGGCGACCAAAAACATTCAGTACTTC
TRBV12-3/TRBV12-4	.	TRBJ1-5	many	CASSHSAAGQPQHF	TGTGCCAGCAGCCATAGTGCCGCTGGTCAGCCCCAGCATTTT
TRBV28	TRBD1	TRBJ1-2	few	CASGDRVNYGYTF	TGTGCCAGTGGGGACAGGGTGAACTATGGCTACACCTTC
TRBV12-3/TRBV12-4	TRBD2	TRBJ2-7	many	CASSRGLAGASEQYF	TGTGCCAGCAGCCGGGGACTAGCGGGAGCCTCGGAGCAGTACTTC
TRBV3-1	.	TRBJ1-5	few	CASSPAWGNQPQHF	TGTGCCAGCAGCCCCGCCTGGGGCAATCAGCCCCAGCATTTT
TRBV19	.	TRBJ1-5	many	CASSVRTLGSNQPQHF	TGTGCCAGTAGTGTCCGGACCCTCGGGAGCAATCAGCCCCAGCATTTT
TRBV6-5	.	TRBJ1-3	many	CASTTGLSSGNTIYF	TGTGCCAGCACCACGGGACTCTCGTCTGGAAACACCATATATTTT
TRBV7-9	.	TRBJ2-7	.	CASSSELYREEQYF	TGTGCCAGCAGCTCAGAGCTTTACAGGGAAGAGCAGTACTTC
TRBV6-6	TRBD1	TRBJ1-5	many	CASSLYRGPDQPQHF	TGTGCCAGCAGTTTATACAGGGGGCCAGATCAGCCCCAGCATTTT
TRBV18	.	TRBJ2-4	many	CASSPPQLAGTKNIQYF	TGTGCCAGCTCACCACCGCAACTAGCCGGCACCAAAAACATTCAGTACTTC
TRBV4-1	.	TRBJ2-1	.	CASYSGAEANNEQFF	TGCGCCAGCTATTCAGGAGCGGAAGCTAACAATGAGCAGTTCTTC
TRBV25-1	TRBD2	TRBJ2-7	.	CASSGTSGAYEQYF	TGTGCCAGCAGTGGGACTAGCGGTGCCTACGAGCAGTACTTC
TRBV9	.	TRBJ2-7	.	CASSVAVGNEQYF	TGTGCCAGCAGCGTAGCTGTGGGTAACGAGCAGTACTTC
TRBV5-1	.	TRBJ2-1	many	CASSLLPRSYNEQFF	TGCGCCAGCAGCTTGCTCCCTCGCTCCTACAATGAGCAGTTCTTC
TRBV4-2	TRBD2	TRBJ2-1	many	CASSQADQREVGFF	TGTGCCAGCAGCCAAGCGGATCAGCGGGAGGTAGGGTTCTTC
TRBV20-1	.	TRBJ2-3	many	CSASPRDLRKAQYF	TGCAGTGCTAGCCCCCGGGACTTAAGGAAGGCGCAGTATTTT
TRBV7-9	TRBD1	TRBJ1-1	many	CASTSQGVGTEAFF	TGTGCCAGCACCTCACAGGGGGTGGGTACTGAAGCTTTCTTT
TRBV9	TRBD2	TRBJ2-7	.	CASSQSGRHYEQYF	TGTGCCAGCAGCCAGAGCGGGAGGCACTACGAGCAGTACTTC
TRBV30	TRBD2	TRBJ2-3	many	CAWSRGLAGGAGPGTQYF	TGTGCCTGGAGTCGTGGACTAGCGGGAGGGGCTGGCCCGGGTACGCAGTATTTT
TRBV29-1	.	TRBJ1-4	many	CSVEAGTGKGKLFF	TGCAGCGTTGAAGCAGGGACCGGGAAAGGAAAACTGTTTTTT
TRBV6-6	TRBD1	TRBJ2-7	few	CASSGGTGSTYEQYF	TGTGCCAGCAGCGGGGGGACAGGGAGTACCTACGAGCAGTACTTC
TRBV7-9	.	TRBJ2-3	.	CAGTSVTDTQYF	TGTGCCGGCACCTCGGTCACAGATACGCAGTATTTT
TRBV7-2	.	TRBJ1-3	few	CASSLEMVKGAGNTIYF	TGTGCCAGCAGCTTAGAAATGGTCAAGGGAGCCGGAAACACCATATATTTT
TRBV24-1	.	TRBJ1-5	.	CATSDQNRGPGQPQHF	TGTGCCACCAGTGACCAAAACCGAGGCCCGGGGCAGCCCCAGCATTTT
TRBV7-6	TRBD1	TRBJ2-5	many	CASSLAGGAKETQYF	TGTGCCAGCAGCTTGGCAGGGGGCGCGAAAGAGACCCAGTACTTC
TRBV6-6	TRBD2	TRBJ2-1	many	CASSRGGDYNEQFF	TGTGCCAGCAGCCGCGGGGGGGACTACAATGAGCAGTTCTTC
TRBV5-1	.	TRBJ1-1	many	CASSNSGSTAEAFF	TGCGCCAGCAGCAACAGCGGCTCGACGGCTGAAGCTTTCTTT
TRBV29-1	.	TRBJ1-2	many	CSAGAGQGYTF	TGCAGCGCTGGGGCAGGGCAGGGCTACACCTTC
TRBV11-2	TRBD2	TRBJ2-1	few	CASSLMALAYNEQFF	TGTGCCAGCAGCCTGATGGCACTAGCGTACAATGAGCAGTTCTTC
TRBV19	.	TRBJ1-5	many	CASSIPGAGPQHF	TGTGCCAGTAGTATCCCGGGAGCCGGGCCCCAGCATTTT
TRBV9	TRBD2	TRBJ2-1	many	CASSSSPRLAPNEQFF	TGTGCCAGCAGCTCATCACCGAGACTAGCCCCGAATGAGCAGTTCTTC
TRBV9	.	TRBJ1-1	.	CASSVGIPEAFF	TGTGCCAGCAGCGTAGGAATCCCTGAAGCTTTCTTT
TRBV7-9	.	TRBJ2-3	.	CASSPETDTQYF	TGTGCCAGCAGCCCAGAGACAGATACGCAGTATTTT
TRBV27	.	TRBJ1-1	.	CASSFRQPNTEAFF	TGTGCCAGCAGTTTTCGACAGCCAAACACTGAAGCTTTCTTT
TRBV19	TRBD2	TRBJ2-1	many	CASSKSGRAWEQFF	TGTGCCAGTAGTAAGAGCGGGAGGGCCTGGGAGCAGTTCTTC
TRBV30	.	TRBJ1-3	many	CAWSPPISGNTIYF	TGTGCCTGGAGCCCGCCGATCAGTGGAAACACCATATATTTT
TRBV7-6	TRBD2	TRBJ2-2	many	CASSLELAANTGELFF	TGTGCCAGCAGCTTAGAACTAGCGGCGAACACCGGGGAGCTGTTTTTT
TRBV6-5	TRBD2	TRBJ2-5	many	CASSYSNRGLAGETQYF	TGTGCCAGCAGTTACTCGAATCGGGGACTAGCTGGGGAGACCCAGTACTTC